The next 15 T cell receptor beta chains were all read from a single sample in a study of regulatory T cells in long-lasting Graves disease. Indicated time point: newly diagnosed GD, antithyroid drugs for less than 3 months. Making the TCR library involved RNA that had been extracted from PBMCs. Construction of the TCR beta libraries employed iRepertoire HTBI primers in conjunction with Arm-PCR of CDR3 regions. MiXCR was run by TCRdb on the multiplex PCR reads, yielding one entry per CDR3 protein. The table records about 540,000 distinct CDR3 sequences, around an eighth of them present only once. This sample also belongs to another study, concerning T cells in Graves' hyperthyroidism and ophthalmopathy.

The source was peripheral blood mononuclear cells (PBMCs), collected at new diagnosis, from a patient treated with antithyroid drugs. These TCRs come from a man aged 25-40 years with Graves disease.

Ten or more counts support this clonotype. The chain combines TRBV5-1 with TRBJ2-7, with TRBD2 as a possible D gene (6 bases). V shed 4 bases and J shed 5 bases, with 16 bases lying between them. In germline, CDR1 is SGHRS, CDR2 YFSETQ. CDR3 length: 14 amino acids. The CDR3 nucleotides are TGCGCCAGCAGCCCGGGATCGCGGGATGACGAGCAGTACTTC. Amino acids: CASSPGSRDDEQYF.

At least ten counts were recorded for this clonotype. CDR3 residues: CASRALAGSSYEQYF. The CDR3 DNA sequence: TGTGCCAGCAGGGCCCTAGCGGGCAGCTCCTACGAGCAGTACTTC. The chain joins TRBV7-9 to TRBJ2-7; TRBD2 agrees at 8 bases. The J segment lost 0 bases and the V segment lost 6 bases, leaving 7 bases of the junction unmatched. CDR3 length equals 15 residues. Looked up from germline, CDR1 is SEHNR and CDR2 is FQNEAQ (reference sequence).

This clonotype was counted many times. The chain is built from TRBV27 and TRBJ2-5; the D is unclear. Trimming left V 3 bases short and J 5 bases short, with 13 bases between. The CDR3 consists of 14 residues. CDR1 and CDR2 from the germline V gene are MNHEY and SMNVEV (reference sequence). The CDR3 DNA sequence: TGTGCCAGCAGTTTTACTCGCCAAGCGGAGACCCAGTACTTC. It is translated as CASSFTRQAETQYF.

This clonotype was seen repeatedly, ten times or more. The chain couples TRBV7-8 to TRBJ1-1; the D is unclear. Trimming cost V 6 bases and J 8 bases, with 13 bases left between them. The germline gives CDR1 SGHVS, CDR2 FQNEAQ. CDR3 length: 12 residues. The CDR3 nucleotides read TGTGCCAGCAGAGGCGGCACGAGGGAAGCTTTCTTT. Protein product: CASRGGTREAFF.

This clonotype has a count of ten or more. This sequence joins TRBV7-2 and TRBJ2-1, with D possibly being TRBD2 (6 bases). The DNA end favors TRBJ2-5, so the J call may be wrong. The CDR3 has 13 amino acids. Germline CDR1 and CDR2: SGHTA and FQGNSA. CDR3 amino acids: CASSGGLQETQYF. Written as DNA, the CDR3 is TGTGCCAGCAGCGGGGGACTGCAAGAGACCCAGTACTTC.

This clonotype was picked up many times. This chain links TRBV6-1 with TRBJ2-1; D is ambiguous. V was shortened by 4 bases and J by 8 bases, with 12 bases between the two germline ends. Germline loops: CDR1 MNHNS, CDR2 SASEGT. This CDR3 comprises 13 residues. The chain's CDR3 is CASSGGTRYEQFF. CDR3 bases: TGTGCCAGCAGTGGGGGAACTCGGTATGAGCAGTTCTTC.

This clonotype occurred many times. The V gene is TRBV12-3 or TRBV12-4, the J gene TRBJ2-5; possibly TRBD1 for D (5 bases). The ends were cut back, 2 bases at V and 4 bases at J, with 8 bases in the middle. The CDR3 is 13 residues long. The CDR3 is CASSLMQGETQYF. The CDR3 DNA sequence: TGTGCCAGCAGTTTAATGCAGGGAGAGACCCAGTACTTC.

This clonotype was seen many times. This chain uses TRBV24-1 with TRBJ2-5, with D possibly being TRBD2 (5 bases). The CDR3 runs 16 residues. Germline V gives CDR1 KGHDR, CDR2 SFDVKD. The V gene lost 4 bases and the J gene lost 4 bases, with 18 bases spanning the gap. The CDR3 DNA is TGTGCCACCAGTGACCCTTTGGACGGCCGGGGAGAGACCCAGTACTTC. It translates to CATSDPLDGRGETQYF.

With respect to this clonotype: An end of the junction does not agree with germline; a read error may underlie this. V usage is TRBV20-1 and J usage is TRBJ1-2, with D possibly matching TRBD1 (5 bases). Germline CDR1 and CDR2: DFQATT and SNEGSKA (reference sequence). The CDR3 covers 12 residues. The CDR3, as DNA: TGCAGTGCTAGTGTCGCCGCCGGGGAGGGGTACTTC. The encoded protein is CSASVAAGEGYF.

This clonotype appeared many times. The V gene is TRBV20-1, the J gene TRBJ2-5; D possibly uses TRBD1 or TRBD2 (6 bases each). CDR1 is DFQATT, CDR2 SNEGSKA, per germline (reference sequence). Trimming removed 1 base from V and 13 bases from J, with 16 bases in between. CDR3 length: 12 residues. For the CDR3, the DNA is TGCAGTGCTAGAGCGATGGGGGGCGTTACGTACTTC. Protein product: CSARAMGGVTYF.

This clonotype was detected many times. The rearrangement joins TRBV2 to TRBJ2-1; TRBD2 matches at 8 bases. Germline CDR1 reads SNHLY; CDR2 reads FYNNEI. V was pared by 4 bases and J by 8 bases, with 10 bases of the junction left unmatched. This CDR3 has 15 amino acids. CDR3 loop: CASSGQGSGRYEQFF. The CDR3 nucleotides read TGTGCCAGCAGTGGTCAGGGGAGCGGGAGATATGAGCAGTTCTTC.

This chain links TRBV5-6 with TRBJ1-1; D is unclear. The CDR3 consists of 15 residues. Trimming removed 1 base at V and 3 bases at J, with 13 bases between. Germline assignment: CDR1 SGHDT and CDR2 YYEEEE. The CDR3 bases are TGTGCCAGCAGCTTGCCCTTGATGAAGGACACTGAAGCTTTCTTT. Translating gives CASSLPLMKDTEAFF.

This clonotype was detected ten times or more. This chain joins TRBV10-1 and TRBJ2-5; possibly TRBD1 for D (6 bases). Trimming cost V 4 bases and J 0 bases, with 9 bases left between them. This CDR3 has 14 amino acids. The germline gives CDR1 WNHNN, CDR2 SYGVQD (reference sequence). The CDR3, as DNA: TGCGCCAGCAGTGTAGACAGGTACCAAGAGACCCAGTACTTC. The encoded protein is CASSVDRYQETQYF.

Note on this clonotype: This may stem from a read error, because a much larger clone lies one nucleotide away. This sequence joins TRBV6-1 and TRBJ1-2, with D unresolved. The CDR3 runs 11 residues. Germline V gene data show CDR1 as MNHNS and CDR2 as SASEGT. V was trimmed by 6 bases and J by 3 bases, leaving 5 bases between them. The CDR3, as DNA: TGTGCCAGCAGGGTTGACTATGGCTACACCTTC. It encodes CASRVDYGYTF.

V is TRBV28 and J is TRBJ2-1, with 14 bases matching TRBD2. CDR1 MDHEN and CDR2 SYDVKM come from the germline V gene. The CDR3 is 18 amino acids. Trimming at V came to 6 bases and at J to 1 base, leaving 8 bases not matched to a gene. The CDR3 region is CASRSGLAGVGSYNEQFF. DNA for the CDR3: TGTGCCAGCAGATCGGGACTAGCGGGAGTGGGATCCTACAATGAGCAGTTCTTC.